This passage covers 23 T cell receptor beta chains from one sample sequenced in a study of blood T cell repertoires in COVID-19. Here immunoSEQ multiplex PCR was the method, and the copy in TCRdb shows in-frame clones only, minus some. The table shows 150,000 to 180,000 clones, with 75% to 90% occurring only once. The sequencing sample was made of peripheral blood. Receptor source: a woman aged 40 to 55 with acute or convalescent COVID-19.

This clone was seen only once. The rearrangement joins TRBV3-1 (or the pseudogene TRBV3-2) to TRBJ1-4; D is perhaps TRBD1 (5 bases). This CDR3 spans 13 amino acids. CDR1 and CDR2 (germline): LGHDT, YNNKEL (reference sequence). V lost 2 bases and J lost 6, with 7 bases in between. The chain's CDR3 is CASSQRGDEKLFF. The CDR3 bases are TGTGCCAGCAGCCAAAGGGGTGATGAAAAACTGTTTTTT.

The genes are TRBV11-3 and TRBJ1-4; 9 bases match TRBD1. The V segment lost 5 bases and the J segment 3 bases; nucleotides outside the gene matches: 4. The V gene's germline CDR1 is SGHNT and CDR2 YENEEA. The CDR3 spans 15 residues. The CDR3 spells CASSQRTGANEKLFF. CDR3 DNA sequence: TGTGCCAGCAGCCAACGGACAGGGGCTAATGAAAAACTGTTTTTT. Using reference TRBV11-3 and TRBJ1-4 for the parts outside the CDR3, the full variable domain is EAGVVQSPRYKIIEKKQPVAFWCNPISGHNTLYWYLQNLGQGPELLIRYENEEAVDDSQLPKDRFSAERLKGVDSTLKIQPAELGDSAVYLCASSQRTGANEKLFFGSGTQLSVL.

This CDR3 reads CASSWEGGDEQYF. CDR3 coding DNA: TGTGCCAGCAGCTGGGAGGGGGGTGACGAGCAGTACTTC. J is TRBJ2-7 and V is TRBV5-8, with a tentative D call TRBD2 (7 bases). Trimming removed 3 bases from V and 5 bases from J, with 12 bases in between. The CDR3 is made up of 13 amino acids. CDR1 and CDR2 (germline): SGHTS, YDEGEE. Looking up the rest from reference TRBV5-8 and TRBJ2-7 gives the full variable domain: EAGVTQSPTHLIKTRGQQATLRCSPISGHTSVYWYQQALGLGLQFLLWYDEGEERNRGNFPPRFSGRQFPNYSSELNVNALELEDSALYLCASSWEGGDEQYFGPGTRLTVT.

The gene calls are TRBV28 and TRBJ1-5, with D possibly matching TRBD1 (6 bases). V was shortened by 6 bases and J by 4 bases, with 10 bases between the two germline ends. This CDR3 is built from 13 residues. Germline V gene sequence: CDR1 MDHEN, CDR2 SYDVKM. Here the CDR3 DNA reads TGTGCCAGCAGACGACAGGCGAATCAGCCCCAGCATTTT. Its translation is CASRRQANQPQHF.

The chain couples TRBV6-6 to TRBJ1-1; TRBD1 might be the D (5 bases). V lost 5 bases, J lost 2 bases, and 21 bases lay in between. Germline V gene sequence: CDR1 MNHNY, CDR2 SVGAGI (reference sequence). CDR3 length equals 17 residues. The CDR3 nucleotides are TGTGCCAGCAGTCACGGGACCGGGAGGATACAAAACACTGAAGCTTTCTTT. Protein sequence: CASSHGTGRIQNTEAFF.

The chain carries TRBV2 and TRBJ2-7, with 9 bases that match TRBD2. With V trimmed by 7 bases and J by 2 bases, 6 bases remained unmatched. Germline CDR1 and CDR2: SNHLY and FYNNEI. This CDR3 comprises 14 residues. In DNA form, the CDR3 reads TGTGCCAGCAAAAGCGGGGGGCGGACCTACGAGCAGTACTTC. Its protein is CASKSGGRTYEQYF.

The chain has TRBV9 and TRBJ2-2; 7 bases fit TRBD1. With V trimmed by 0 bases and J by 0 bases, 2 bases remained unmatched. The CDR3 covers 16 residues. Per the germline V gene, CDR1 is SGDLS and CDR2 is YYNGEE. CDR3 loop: CASSVVGTANTGELFF. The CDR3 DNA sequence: TGTGCCAGCAGCGTAGTCGGGACAGCGAACACCGGGGAGCTGTTTTTT.

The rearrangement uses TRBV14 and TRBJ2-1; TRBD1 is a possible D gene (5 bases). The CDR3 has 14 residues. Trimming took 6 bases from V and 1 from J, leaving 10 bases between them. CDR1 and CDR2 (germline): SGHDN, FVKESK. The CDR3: CASRGVGSYNEQFF. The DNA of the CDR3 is TGTGCCAGCAGAGGGGTAGGTTCCTACAATGAGCAGTTCTTC. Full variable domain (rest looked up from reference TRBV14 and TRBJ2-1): EAGVTQFPSHSVIEKGQTVTLRCDPISGHDNLYWYRRVMGKEIKFLLHFVKESKQDESGMPNNRFLAERTGGTYSTLKVQPAELEDSGVYFCASRGVGSYNEQFFGPGTRLTVL.

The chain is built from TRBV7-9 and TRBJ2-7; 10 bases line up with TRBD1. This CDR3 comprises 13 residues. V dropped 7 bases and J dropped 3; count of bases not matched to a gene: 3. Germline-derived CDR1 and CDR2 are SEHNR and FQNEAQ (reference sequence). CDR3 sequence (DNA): TGTGCCAGCACGGGACAGGGGCACTACGAGCAGTACTTC. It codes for CASTGQGHYEQYF.

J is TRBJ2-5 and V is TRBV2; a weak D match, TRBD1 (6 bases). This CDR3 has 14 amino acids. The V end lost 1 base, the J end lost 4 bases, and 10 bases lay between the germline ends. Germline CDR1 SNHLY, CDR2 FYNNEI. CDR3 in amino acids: CASSEDRAIETQYF. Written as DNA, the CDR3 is TGTGCCAGCAGTGAAGACAGGGCCATAGAGACCCAGTACTTC.

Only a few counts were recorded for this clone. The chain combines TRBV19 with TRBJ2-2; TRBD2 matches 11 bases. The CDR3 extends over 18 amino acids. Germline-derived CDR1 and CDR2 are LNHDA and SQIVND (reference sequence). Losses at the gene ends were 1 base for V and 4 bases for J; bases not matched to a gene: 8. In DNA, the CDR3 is TGTGCCAGTAGTATAGCCGTACTAGCGGGGGCTCTCACCGGGGAGCTGTTTTTT. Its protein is CASSIAVLAGALTGELFF.

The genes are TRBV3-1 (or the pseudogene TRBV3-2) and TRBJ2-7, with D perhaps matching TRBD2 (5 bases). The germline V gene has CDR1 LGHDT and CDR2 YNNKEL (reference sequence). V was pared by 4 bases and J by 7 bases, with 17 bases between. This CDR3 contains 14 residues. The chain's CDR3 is CASSRSGSLEEQYF. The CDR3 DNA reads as TGTGCCAGCAGCCGGAGCGGAAGTCTGGAGGAGCAGTACTTC.

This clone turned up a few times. The CDR3 bases are TGTGCCAGCAGCTTTGGGGGGAGCTCCTACGAGCAGTACTTC. Amino acids: CASSFGGSSYEQYF. The rearrangement links TRBV7-3 to TRBJ2-7; the D gene is possibly TRBD2 (6 bases). V gave up 3 bases and J gave up 0 bases, with 9 bases separating them. Germline CDR1 SGHTA, CDR2 FQGTGA. This CDR3 has 14 residues. The full variable domain, completed using reference TRBV7-3 and TRBJ2-7, is GAGVSQTPSNKVTEKGKYVELRCDPISGHTALYWYRQSLGQGPEFLIYFQGTGAADDSGLPNDRFFAVRPEGSVSTLKIQRTERGDSAVYLCASSFGGSSYEQYFGPGTRLTVT.

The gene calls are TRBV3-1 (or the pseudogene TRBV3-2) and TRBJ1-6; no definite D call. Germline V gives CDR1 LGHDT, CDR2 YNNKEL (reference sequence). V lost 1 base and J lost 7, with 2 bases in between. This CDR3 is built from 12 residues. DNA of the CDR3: TGTGCCAGCAGCCAAGCAAATTCACCCCTCCACTTT. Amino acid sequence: CASSQANSPLHF.

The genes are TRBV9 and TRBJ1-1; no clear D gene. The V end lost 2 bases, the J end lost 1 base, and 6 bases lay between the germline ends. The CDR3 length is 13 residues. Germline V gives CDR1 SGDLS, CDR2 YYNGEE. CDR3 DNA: TGTGCCAGCAGCGTCTTAGCGAACACTGAAGCTTTCTTT. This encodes CASSVLANTEAFF.

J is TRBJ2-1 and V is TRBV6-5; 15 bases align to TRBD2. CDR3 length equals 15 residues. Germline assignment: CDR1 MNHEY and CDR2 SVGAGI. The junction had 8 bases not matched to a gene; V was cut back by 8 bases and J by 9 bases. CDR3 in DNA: TGTGCCAGCGGACCGGGACTAGCGGGAGGACGTGAGCAGTTCTTC. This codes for CASGPGLAGGREQFF.

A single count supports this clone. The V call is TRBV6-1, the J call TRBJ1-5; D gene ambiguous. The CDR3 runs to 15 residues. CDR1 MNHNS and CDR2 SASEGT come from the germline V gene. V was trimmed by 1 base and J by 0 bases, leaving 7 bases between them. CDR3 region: CASSEVSHSNQPQHF. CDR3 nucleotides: TGTGCCAGCAGTGAAGTGAGTCATAGCAATCAGCCCCAGCATTTT.

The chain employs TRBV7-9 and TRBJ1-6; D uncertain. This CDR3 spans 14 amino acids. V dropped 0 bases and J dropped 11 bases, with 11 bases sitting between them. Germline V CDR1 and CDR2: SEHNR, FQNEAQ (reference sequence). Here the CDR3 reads CASSLALGDTPLHF. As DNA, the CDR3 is TGTGCCAGCAGCTTAGCGCTCGGGGATACACCCCTCCACTTT.

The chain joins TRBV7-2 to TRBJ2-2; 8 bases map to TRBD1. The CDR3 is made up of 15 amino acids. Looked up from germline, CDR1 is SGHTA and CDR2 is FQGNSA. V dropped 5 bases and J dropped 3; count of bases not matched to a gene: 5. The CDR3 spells CASSDRTGYTGELFF. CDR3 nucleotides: TGTGCCAGCAGCGACCGGACAGGGTACACCGGGGAGCTGTTTTTT.

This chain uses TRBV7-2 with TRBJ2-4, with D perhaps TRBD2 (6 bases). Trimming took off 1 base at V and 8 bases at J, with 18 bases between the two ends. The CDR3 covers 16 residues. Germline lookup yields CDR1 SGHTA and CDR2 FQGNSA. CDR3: CASSLVGPLGGDIQYF. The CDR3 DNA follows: TGTGCCAGCAGCTTAGTCGGCCCTCTCGGAGGGGACATTCAGTACTTC.

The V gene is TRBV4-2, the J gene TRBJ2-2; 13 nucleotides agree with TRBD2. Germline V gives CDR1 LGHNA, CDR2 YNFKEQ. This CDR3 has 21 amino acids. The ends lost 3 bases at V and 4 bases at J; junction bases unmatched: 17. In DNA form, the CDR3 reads TGTGCCAGCAGCCAGTCAACTAGCGGGGGGGCTTTCCCAGGTGGCACCGGGGAGCTGTTTTTT. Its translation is CASSQSTSGGAFPGGTGELFF.

Here the CDR3 reads CSRSAGLGETQYF. The CDR3 DNA is TGCAGCAGAAGCGCGGGGCTAGGAGAGACCCAGTACTTC. The chain is built from TRBV29-1 and TRBJ2-5; D perhaps matches TRBD2 (6 bases). Deletions cut 8 bases from V and 4 bases from J, with 17 bases between. Germline lookup yields CDR1 SQVTM and CDR2 ANQGSEA. The CDR3 consists of 13 residues.

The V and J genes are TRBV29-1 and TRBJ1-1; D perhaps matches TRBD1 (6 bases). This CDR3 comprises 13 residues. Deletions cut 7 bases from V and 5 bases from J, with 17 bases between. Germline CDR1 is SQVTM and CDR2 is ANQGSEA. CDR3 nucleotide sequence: TGCAGCGCCTCACCAACAGGGTTTACTGAAGCTTTCTTT. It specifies CSASPTGFTEAFF.